This T cell receptor beta chain was recorded in a study of CD8 T cells in Susac syndrome. RNA, at about 0.5 to 1 ug, was reverse transcribed with random hexamers. The CDR3 of TCR beta was amplified by immunoSEQ multiplex PCR across 54 Vbeta and 13 Jbeta. TCRdb redid the calling of the immunoSEQ multiplex PCR reads with MiXCR, one entry per CDR3 protein. The table shows roughly 140,000 distinct CDR3 sequences, with about 94% occurring only once. The V and J ends lost 4 bases and 4 bases respectively, with 14 bases between them. CDR3 length: 14 amino acids. The germline V gene has CDR1 SGHRS and CDR2 YFSETQ.

This receptor was identified in a human donor in good health. The sample taken for sequencing was CD8+ T cells from PBMCs. This chain joins TRBV5-1 and TRBJ1-2, with no clear D. For the CDR3, the DNA is TGCGCCAGCAGCCAATCGGGAGGCTCCTATGGCTACACCTTC. It yields the protein CASSQSGGSYGYTF.